A selection of T cell receptor beta chains follows, all from one sample in a study of regulatory T cells in long-lasting Graves disease. TCRdb reanalysed the multiplex PCR reads using MiXCR and keeps one entry per CDR3 protein. The sample gives a few hundred thousand distinct CDR3 sequences, around 17% of which show up once; roughly 27% is in the top ten. This sample was shared with a second study, whose subject was T cells in Graves' hyperthyroidism and ophthalmopathy.

Sequencing was performed on peripheral blood mononuclear cells (PBMCs), taken at new diagnosis, from a patient treated with antithyroid drugs. The origin of the receptors is a man in his forties with Graves disease. The CDR3 runs from the conserved cysteine through the conserved F or W. D genes are given only for firm matches. A clone size is listed for some rows: how often the clone was seen (once, few, many), or a class if it is expanded.

j_call cdr3_length v_call clone_size d_call cdr3_nt cdr3_aa
TRBJ2-5 14 TRBV6-5 many . TGTGCCAGCAGTTACTCGAGGGCAGCGGAGACCCAGTACTTC CASSYSRAAETQYF
TRBJ2-5 13 TRBV11-2 few . TGTGCCAGCAGCTTAGATCGTAACTCTCGAGGTTACTTC CASSLDRNSRGYF
TRBJ1-5 15 TRBV20-1 many . TGCAGTGCTAGAGATGGTGGAGGGCGCAATCAGCCCCAGCATTTT CSARDGGGRNQPQHF
TRBJ2-5 15 TRBV28 . . TGTGCCAGCAGTTTACAAGCGTACTTCCAAGAGACCCAGTACTTC CASSLQAYFQETQYF
TRBJ2-7 15 TRBV3-1 many . TGTGCCAGCAGCCAAGGTCGGGGGCTGACCTACGAGCAGTACTTC CASSQGRGLTYEQYF
TRBJ1-4 18 TRBV20-1 . . TGCAGTGCCCCGCGGGGAGAGACACAAGAGACAACTAATGAAAAACTGTTTTTT CSAPRGETQETTNEKLFF
TRBJ2-2 14 TRBV2 once . TGTGCCAGCAGTGAGCCAGAGTATAATGGGGAGCTGTTTTTT CASSEPEYNGELFF
TRBJ2-5 16 TRBV29-1 many TRBD2 TGCAGCGTCGGAAGAGGCGCTAGCGGGGTTCAAGAGACCCAGTACTTC CSVGRGASGVQETQYF
TRBJ1-2 15 TRBV11-2 . TRBD1 TGTGCCAGCAGCTTAACGACAGGGGGCGCCGGTGGCTACACCTTC CASSLTTGGAGGYTF
TRBJ1-5 14 TRBV27 few . TGTGCCAGCAGTTTAGGAGCAGGGGATCAGCCCCAGCATTTT CASSLGAGDQPQHF
TRBJ1-4 15 TRBV6-2/TRBV6-3 . . TGTGCCAGCAGTTACTCCATGGGGGCTAATGAAAAACTGTTTTTT CASSYSMGANEKLFF
TRBJ1-5 16 TRBV15 many . TGTGCCACCAGCAGAGATGGTTGGGGCGTAATTCAGCCCCAGCATTTT CATSRDGWGVIQPQHF
TRBJ2-1 14 TRBV6-2/TRBV6-3 . . TGTGCCAGCAGTTACTCGAGTAACCCCCCAATGGGGTTCTTC CASSYSSNPPMGFF
TRBJ2-4 14 TRBV7-9 many . TGTGCCAGCAGCTTAAGAGGTGCTGGGGACATTCAGTACTTC CASSLRGAGDIQYF
TRBJ1-2 15 TRBV6-1 many . TGTGCCAGCAGCCCCACTGGACAGCAGTACTATGGCTACACCTTC CASSPTGQQYYGYTF
TRBJ2-3 15 TRBV20-1 few TRBD2 TGCAGTGCTAGCGAAGCGGGGGACCTCACAGATACGCAGTATTTT CSASEAGDLTDTQYF
TRBJ2-2 15 TRBV11-2 . . TGTGCCAGCAGCTTGCAGGGGCCAGACACCGGGGAGCTGTTTTTT CASSLQGPDTGELFF
TRBJ2-1 15 TRBV28 many TRBD2 TGTGCCAGCTGCTGTGGCGGGGGGGAATACAATGAGCAGTTCTTC CASCCGGGEYNEQFF
TRBJ2-3 15 TRBV7-3 many . TGTGCCAGCAGCTCCTCCGGTGATAGCGCAGATACGCAGTATTTT CASSSSGDSADTQYF
TRBJ2-5 15 TRBV2 many TRBD1 TGTGCCAGCAGAGCCGGGACAGTCGGGCGGGAGACCCAGTACTTC CASRAGTVGRETQYF
TRBJ1-2 14 TRBV30 many TRBD1 TGTGCCTGGAGTCGGTCGGACAGGGTATATCGCTACACCTTC CAWSRSDRVYRYTF
TRBJ2-5 14 TRBV7-9 many . TGTGCCAGCAGCCCCTCTAGCATGCGGGAGACCCAGTACTTC CASSPSSMRETQYF
TRBJ2-6 16 TRBV7-2 many TRBD2 TGTGCCAGCAGCCCCCAACTAGCGGGCGGGGCCAACGTCCTGACTTTC CASSPQLAGGANVLTF
TRBJ1-1 13 TRBV29-1 many . TGCAGCGCTGCATGGGGAATGAACACTGAAGCTTTCTTT CSAAWGMNTEAFF
TRBJ1-4 18 TRBV7-9 few TRBD1 TGTGCCAGCAGTAGCAGGGGGGCCCGGCATTCAACTAATGAAAAACTGTTTTTT CASSSRGARHSTNEKLFF
TRBJ2-7 14 TRBV27 many . TGTGCCAGCAGTCCTACGCATGGCCTAGGCGAGCAGTACTTC CASSPTHGLGEQYF
TRBJ2-7 19 TRBV7-9 . TRBD2 TGTGCCAGCAGCCACACGGGAACGACTAGCGGGGGGTTACTGGACGAGCAGTACTTC CASSHTGTTSGGLLDEQYF
TRBJ2-7 15 TRBV20-1 many TRBD1 TGCAGTGCCCTCCGCCGGGACAGGGGGGTCTACGAGCAGTACTTC CSALRRDRGVYEQYF
TRBJ1-5 16 TRBV24-1 few TRBD1 TGTGCCACCAGTGAGCTTTGTGGACAGGTCAATCAGCCCCAGCATTTT CATSELCGQVNQPQHF
TRBJ2-3 13 TRBV7-9 . . TGTGCCAGCAGCTCAGCGAGAACAGATACGCAGTATTTT CASSSARTDTQYF
TRBJ2-7 12 TRBV6-2/TRBV6-3 few . TGTGCCAGCACTACCACCCATAACGAGCAGTACTTC CASTTTHNEQYF
TRBJ2-5 13 TRBV30 many TRBD1 TGTGCCCACGCGGGACAGGGGAAAGAGACCCAGTACTTC CAHAGQGKETQYF
TRBJ1-4 15 TRBV7-2 . TRBD1 TGTGCCAGCAGCTTAGTCCAGGGACAGCTTGAAAAACTGTTTTTT CASSLVQGQLEKLFF
TRBJ2-1 16 TRBV28 many TRBD1 TGTGCCAGCACCCCTGGCGGGGGACAGGGGTACAATGAGCAGTTCTTC CASTPGGGQGYNEQFF
TRBJ2-5 13 TRBV4-1 . . TGCGCCAGCAGCCAAGGAGCAGAAGAGACCCAGTACTTC CASSQGAEETQYF